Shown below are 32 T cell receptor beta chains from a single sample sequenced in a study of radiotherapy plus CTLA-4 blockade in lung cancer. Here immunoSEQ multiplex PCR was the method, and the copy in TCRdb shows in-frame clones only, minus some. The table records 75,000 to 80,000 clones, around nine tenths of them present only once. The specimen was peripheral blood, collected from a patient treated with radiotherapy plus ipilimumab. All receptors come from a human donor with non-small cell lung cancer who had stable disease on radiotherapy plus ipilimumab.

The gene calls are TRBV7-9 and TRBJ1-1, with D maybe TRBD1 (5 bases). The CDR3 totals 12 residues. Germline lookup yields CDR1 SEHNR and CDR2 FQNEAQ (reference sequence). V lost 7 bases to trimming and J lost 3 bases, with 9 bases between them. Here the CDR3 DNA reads TGTGCCAGCATAGGGGTGGACACTGAAGCTTTCTTT. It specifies CASIGVDTEAFF. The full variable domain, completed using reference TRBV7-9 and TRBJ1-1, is DTGVSQNPRHKITKRGQNVTFRCDPISEHNRLYWYRQTLGQGPEFLTYFQNEAQLEKSRLLSDRFSAERPKGSFSTLEIQRTEQGDSAMYLCASIGVDTEAFFGQGTRLTVV.

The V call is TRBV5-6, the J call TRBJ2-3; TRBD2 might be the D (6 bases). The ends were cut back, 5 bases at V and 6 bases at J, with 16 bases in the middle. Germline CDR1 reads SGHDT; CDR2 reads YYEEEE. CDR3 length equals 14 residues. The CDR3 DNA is TGTGCCAGCAGACTCGGGGGAGCGACGGATACGCAGTATTTT. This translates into CASRLGGATDTQYF.

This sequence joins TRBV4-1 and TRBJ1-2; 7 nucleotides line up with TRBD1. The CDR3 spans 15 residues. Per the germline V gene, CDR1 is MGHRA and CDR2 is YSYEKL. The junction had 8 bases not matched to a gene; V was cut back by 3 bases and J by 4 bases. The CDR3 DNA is TGCGCCAGCAGCCAGAGCGACAGGGAAATCTATGGCTACACCTTC. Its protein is CASSQSDREIYGYTF.

In DNA form, the CDR3 reads TGTGCCAGCAGCTCCTTGAGAGGGGGCCCGAGCACAGATACGCAGTATTTT. This sequence encodes CASSSLRGGPSTDTQYF. The chain joins TRBV11-2 to TRBJ2-3; 7 nucleotides match TRBD1. The CDR3 has 17 residues. With 4 bases clipped from V and 0 bases from J, the junction kept 10 bases outside the gene matches. Germline V gives CDR1 SGHAT, CDR2 FQNNGV.

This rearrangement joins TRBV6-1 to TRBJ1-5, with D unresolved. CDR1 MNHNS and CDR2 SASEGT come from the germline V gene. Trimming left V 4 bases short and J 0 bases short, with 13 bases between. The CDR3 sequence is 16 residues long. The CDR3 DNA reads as TGTGCCAGCAGTGTGAACAGCGAAATTAGCAATCAGCCCCAGCATTTT. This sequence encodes CASSVNSEISNQPQHF.

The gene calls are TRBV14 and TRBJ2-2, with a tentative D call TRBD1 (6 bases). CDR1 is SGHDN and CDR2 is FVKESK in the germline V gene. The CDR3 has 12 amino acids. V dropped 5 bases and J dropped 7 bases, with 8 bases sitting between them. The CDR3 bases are TGTGCCAGCAGCTACAGGGTCGGGGAGCTGTTTTTT. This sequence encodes CASSYRVGELFF.

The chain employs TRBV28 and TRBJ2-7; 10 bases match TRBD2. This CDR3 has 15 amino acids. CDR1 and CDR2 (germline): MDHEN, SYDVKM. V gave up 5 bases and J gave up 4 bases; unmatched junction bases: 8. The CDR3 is CASSLPGLASYEQYF. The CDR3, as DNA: TGTGCCAGCAGTCTGCCGGGACTAGCGAGTTACGAGCAGTACTTC.

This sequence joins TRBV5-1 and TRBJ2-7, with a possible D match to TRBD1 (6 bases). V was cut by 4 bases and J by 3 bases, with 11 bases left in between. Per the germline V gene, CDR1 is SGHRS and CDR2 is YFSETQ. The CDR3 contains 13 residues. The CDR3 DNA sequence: TGCGCCAGCAGCGCTACAGGGTACTACGAGCAGTACTTC. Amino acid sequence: CASSATGYYEQYF.

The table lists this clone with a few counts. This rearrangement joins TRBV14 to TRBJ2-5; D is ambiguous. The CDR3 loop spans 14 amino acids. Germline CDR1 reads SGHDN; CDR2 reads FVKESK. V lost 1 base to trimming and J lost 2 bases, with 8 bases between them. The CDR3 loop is CASSQVGPQETQYF. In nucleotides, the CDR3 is TGTGCCAGCAGCCAAGTGGGCCCTCAAGAGACCCAGTACTTC.

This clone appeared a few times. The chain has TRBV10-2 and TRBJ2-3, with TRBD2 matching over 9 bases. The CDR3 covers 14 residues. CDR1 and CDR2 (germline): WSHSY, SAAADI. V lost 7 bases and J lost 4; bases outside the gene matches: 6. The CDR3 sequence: CASIGAGGADTQYF. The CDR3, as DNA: TGCGCCAGCATCGGGGCGGGGGGGGCAGATACGCAGTATTTT.

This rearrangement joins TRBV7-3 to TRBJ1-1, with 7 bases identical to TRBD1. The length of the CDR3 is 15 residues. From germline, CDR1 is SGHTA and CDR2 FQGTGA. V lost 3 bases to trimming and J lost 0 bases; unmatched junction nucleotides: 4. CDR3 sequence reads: CASSLTGIMNTEAFF. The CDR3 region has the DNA TGTGCCAGCAGCTTGACAGGGATTATGAACACTGAAGCTTTCTTT.

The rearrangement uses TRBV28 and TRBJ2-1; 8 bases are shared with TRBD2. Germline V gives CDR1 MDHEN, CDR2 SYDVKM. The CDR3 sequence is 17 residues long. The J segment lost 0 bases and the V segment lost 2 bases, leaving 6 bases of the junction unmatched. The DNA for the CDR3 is TGTGCCAGCAGTTTACCACTAGCGGCAAGCTCCTACAATGAGCAGTTCTTC. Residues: CASSLPLAASSYNEQFF.

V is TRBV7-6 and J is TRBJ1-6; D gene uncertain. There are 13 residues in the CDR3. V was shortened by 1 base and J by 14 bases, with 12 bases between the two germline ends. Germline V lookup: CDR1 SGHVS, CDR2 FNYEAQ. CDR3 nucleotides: TGTGCCAGCAGCTTAGGGGTGGGGTGGGCCCTCCACTTT. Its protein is CASSLGVGWALHF. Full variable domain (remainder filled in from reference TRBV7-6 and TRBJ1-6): GAGVSQSPRYKVTKRGQDVALRCDPISGHVSLYWYRQALGQGPEFLTYFNYEAQQDKSGLPNDRFSAERPEGSISTLTIQRTEQRDSAMYRCASSLGVGWALHFGNGTRLTVT.

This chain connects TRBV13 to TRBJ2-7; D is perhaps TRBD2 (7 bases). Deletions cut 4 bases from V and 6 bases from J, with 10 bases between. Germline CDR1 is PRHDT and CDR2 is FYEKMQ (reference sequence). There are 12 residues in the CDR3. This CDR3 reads CASSWGGREQYF. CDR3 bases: TGTGCCAGCAGCTGGGGGGGCCGCGAGCAGTACTTC.

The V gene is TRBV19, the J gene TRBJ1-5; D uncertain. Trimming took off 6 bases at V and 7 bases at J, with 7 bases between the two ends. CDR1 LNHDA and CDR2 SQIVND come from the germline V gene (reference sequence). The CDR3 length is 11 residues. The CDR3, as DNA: TGTGCCAGTAGCTTAGGCCAGCCCCAGCATTTT. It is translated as CASSLGQPQHF.

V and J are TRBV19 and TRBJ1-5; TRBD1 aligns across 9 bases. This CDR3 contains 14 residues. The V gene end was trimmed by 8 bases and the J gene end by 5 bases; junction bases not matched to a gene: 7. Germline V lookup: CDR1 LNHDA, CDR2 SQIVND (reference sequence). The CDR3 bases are TGTGCCAGTGGGCTGGGACAGGGCTATCAGCCCCAGCATTTT. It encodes CASGLGQGYQPQHF.

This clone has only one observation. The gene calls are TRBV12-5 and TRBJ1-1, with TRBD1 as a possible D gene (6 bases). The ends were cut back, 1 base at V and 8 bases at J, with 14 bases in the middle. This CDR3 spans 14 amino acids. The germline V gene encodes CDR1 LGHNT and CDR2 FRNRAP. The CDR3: CASGLGTAQEEAFF. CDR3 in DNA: TGTGCTAGTGGTTTGGGGACAGCACAAGAGGAAGCTTTCTTT. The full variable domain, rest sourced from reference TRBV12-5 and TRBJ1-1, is DARVTQTPRHKVTEMGQEVTMRCQPILGHNTVFWYRQTMMQGLELLAYFRNRAPLDDSGMPKDRFSAEMPDATLATLKIQPSEPRDSAVYFCASGLGTAQEEAFFGQGTRLTVV.

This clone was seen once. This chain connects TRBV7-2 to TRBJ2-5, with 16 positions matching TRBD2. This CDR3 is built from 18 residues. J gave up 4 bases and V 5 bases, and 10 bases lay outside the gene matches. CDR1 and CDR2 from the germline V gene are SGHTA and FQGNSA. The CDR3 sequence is CASSPPGLAGGAGETQYF. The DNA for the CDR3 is TGTGCCAGCAGCCCTCCGGGACTAGCGGGGGGGGCAGGAGAGACCCAGTACTTC.

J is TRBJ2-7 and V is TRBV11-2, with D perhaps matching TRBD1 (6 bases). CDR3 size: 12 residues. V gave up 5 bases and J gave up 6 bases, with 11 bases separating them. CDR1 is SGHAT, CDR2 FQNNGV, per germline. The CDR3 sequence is CASSKNRAEQYF. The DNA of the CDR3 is TGTGCCAGCAGCAAGAACAGGGCCGAGCAGTACTTC.

The CDR3 is CASSAVNSYEQYF. For the CDR3, the DNA is TGTGCCAGCAGTGCTGTGAATTCCTACGAGCAGTACTTC. The chain joins TRBV2 to TRBJ2-7, with D unclear. Trimming removed 4 bases at V and 1 base at J, with 8 bases between. Germline V CDR1 and CDR2: SNHLY, FYNNEI. The CDR3 is 13 residues long.

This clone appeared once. The CDR3 loop is CASSLAAVSGSGANVLTF. CDR3 bases: TGTGCCAGCAGCTTAGCGGCTGTCTCAGGCTCTGGGGCCAACGTCCTGACTTTC. This chain connects TRBV7-8 to TRBJ2-6; D gene unclear. This CDR3 spans 18 amino acids. The germline V gene has CDR1 SGHVS and CDR2 FQNEAQ. The V and J ends lost 0 bases and 0 bases respectively, with 12 bases between them.

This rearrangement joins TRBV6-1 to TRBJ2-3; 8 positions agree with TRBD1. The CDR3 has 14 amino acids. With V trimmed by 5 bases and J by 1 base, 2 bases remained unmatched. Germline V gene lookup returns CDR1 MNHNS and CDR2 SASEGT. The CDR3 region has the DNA TGTGCCAGCAGTTTGGGACAGGGCACAGATACGCAGTATTTT. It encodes CASSLGQGTDTQYF.

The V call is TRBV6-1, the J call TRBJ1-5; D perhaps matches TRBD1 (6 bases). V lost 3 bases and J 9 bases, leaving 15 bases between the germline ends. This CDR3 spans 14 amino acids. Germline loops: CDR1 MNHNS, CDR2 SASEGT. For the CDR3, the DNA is TGTGCCAGCAGTGAGAGCGGACAGTCTGCGCCCCAGCATTTT. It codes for CASSESGQSAPQHF.

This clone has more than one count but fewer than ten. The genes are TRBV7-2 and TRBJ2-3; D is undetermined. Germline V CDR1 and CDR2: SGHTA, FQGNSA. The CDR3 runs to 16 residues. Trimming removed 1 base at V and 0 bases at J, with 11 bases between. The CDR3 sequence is CASSLGVVRSTDTQYF. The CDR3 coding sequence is TGTGCCAGCAGCTTAGGGGTAGTTCGGAGCACAGATACGCAGTATTTT.

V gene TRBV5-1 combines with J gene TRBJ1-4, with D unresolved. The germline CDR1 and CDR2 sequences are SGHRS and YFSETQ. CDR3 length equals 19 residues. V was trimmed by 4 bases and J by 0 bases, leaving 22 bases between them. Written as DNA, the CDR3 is TGCGCCAGCAGCCTACAACCTCCCGGGAGGCCTTCAACTAATGAAAAACTGTTTTTT. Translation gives CASSLQPPGRPSTNEKLFF. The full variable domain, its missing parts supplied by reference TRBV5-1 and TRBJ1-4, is KAGVTQTPRYLIKTRGQQVTLSCSPISGHRSVSWYQQTPGQGLQFLFEYFSETQRNKGNFPGRFSGRQFSNSRSEMNVSTLELGDSALYLCASSLQPPGRPSTNEKLFFGSGTQLSVL.

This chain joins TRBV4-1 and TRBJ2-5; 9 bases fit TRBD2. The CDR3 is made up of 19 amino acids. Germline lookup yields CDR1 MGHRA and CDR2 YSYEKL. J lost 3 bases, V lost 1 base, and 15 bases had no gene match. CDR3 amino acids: CASSQAFASGASTEETQYF. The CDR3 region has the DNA TGCGCCAGCAGCCAAGCTTTCGCTAGCGGGGCGTCAACAGAAGAGACCCAGTACTTC.

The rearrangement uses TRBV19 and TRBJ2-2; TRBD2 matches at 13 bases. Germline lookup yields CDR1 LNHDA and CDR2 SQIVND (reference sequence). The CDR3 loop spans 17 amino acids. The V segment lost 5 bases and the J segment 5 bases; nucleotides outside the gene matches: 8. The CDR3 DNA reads TGTGCCAGTAGTGTGGGACTAGCGGGGAGAGGGACCGGGGAGCTGTTTTTT. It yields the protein CASSVGLAGRGTGELFF.

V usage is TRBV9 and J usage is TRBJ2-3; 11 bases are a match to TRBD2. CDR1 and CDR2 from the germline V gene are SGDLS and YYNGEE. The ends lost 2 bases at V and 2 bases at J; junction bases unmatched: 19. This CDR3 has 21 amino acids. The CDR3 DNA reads TGTGCCAGCAGCGTCGACGTCCAGAGGCCCGATAGCGGGGGGGACACAGATACGCAGTATTTT. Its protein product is CASSVDVQRPDSGGDTDTQYF.

The CDR3 DNA reads TGTGCCAGCAGCCAACATACTGAGCAGTTCTTC. This gives the protein CASSQHTEQFF. The chain has TRBV7-3 and TRBJ2-1, with no clear D. CDR1 is SGHTA and CDR2 is FQGTGA in the germline V gene. The CDR3 extends over 11 amino acids. Trimming shortened V by 5 bases and J by 9 bases, and 8 bases separated the two germline ends.

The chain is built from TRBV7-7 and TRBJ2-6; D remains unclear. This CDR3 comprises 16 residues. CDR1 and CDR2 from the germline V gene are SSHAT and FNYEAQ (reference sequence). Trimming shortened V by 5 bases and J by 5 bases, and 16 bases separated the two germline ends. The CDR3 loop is CASSVSQQSRANVLTF. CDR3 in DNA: TGTGCCAGCAGCGTGTCACAACAAAGTCGGGCCAACGTCCTGACTTTC.

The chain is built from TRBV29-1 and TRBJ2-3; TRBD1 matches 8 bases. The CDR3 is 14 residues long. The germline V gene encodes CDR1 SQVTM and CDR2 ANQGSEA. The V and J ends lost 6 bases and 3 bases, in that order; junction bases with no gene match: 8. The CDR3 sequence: CSVETGEGTDTQYF. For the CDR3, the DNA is TGCAGCGTAGAGACAGGGGAAGGGACAGATACGCAGTATTTT.

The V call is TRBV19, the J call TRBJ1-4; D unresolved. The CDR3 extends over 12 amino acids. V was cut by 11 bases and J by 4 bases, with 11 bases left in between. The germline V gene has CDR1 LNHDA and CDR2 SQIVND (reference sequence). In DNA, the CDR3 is TGTGCCTTCTACTCGGGTAATGAAAAACTGTTTTTT. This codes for CAFYSGNEKLFF.